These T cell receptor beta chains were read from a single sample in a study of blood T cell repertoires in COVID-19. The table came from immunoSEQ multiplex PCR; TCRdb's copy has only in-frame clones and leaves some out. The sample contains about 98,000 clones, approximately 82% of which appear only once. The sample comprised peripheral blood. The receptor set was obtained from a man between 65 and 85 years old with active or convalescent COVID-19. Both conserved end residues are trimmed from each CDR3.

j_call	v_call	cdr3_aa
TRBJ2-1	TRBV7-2	ASSLARYNEQF
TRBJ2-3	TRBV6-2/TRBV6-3	ASSVAGVY
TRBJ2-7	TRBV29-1	SAATGIYEQY
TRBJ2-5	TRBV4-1	ASSQQASGRETQY
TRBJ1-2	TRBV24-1	ATSAGQGFGYT
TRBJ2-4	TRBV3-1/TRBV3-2	ASSQDRAGGLDIQY
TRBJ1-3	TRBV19	ASSIGTGTGNTIY
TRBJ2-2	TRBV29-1	SVEDEVTGELF
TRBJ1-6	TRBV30	AWRQRTENSPLH
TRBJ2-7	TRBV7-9	ASSRGPYREQY
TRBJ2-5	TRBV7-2	ASSYRDRGETQY
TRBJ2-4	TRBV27	ASSGWGGIQY
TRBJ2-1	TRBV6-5	ASSTGQGAREQF
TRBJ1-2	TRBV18	ASSLGPIRGYT
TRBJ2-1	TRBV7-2	ASSLKGGGPYNEQF
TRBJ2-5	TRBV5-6	ASSLTRTSGTGKETQY
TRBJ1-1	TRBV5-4	ASSLAGGLEAF
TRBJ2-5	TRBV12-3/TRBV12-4	ASRFSGVETQY
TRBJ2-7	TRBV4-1	ASSQAGTASYEQY
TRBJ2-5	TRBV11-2	ASSLEGGAVGQETQY
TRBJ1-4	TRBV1	TSSQDRNEKLF
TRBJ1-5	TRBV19	ASSIPRRDLTNQPQH
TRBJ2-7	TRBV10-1	ASSESDSEPGYEQY